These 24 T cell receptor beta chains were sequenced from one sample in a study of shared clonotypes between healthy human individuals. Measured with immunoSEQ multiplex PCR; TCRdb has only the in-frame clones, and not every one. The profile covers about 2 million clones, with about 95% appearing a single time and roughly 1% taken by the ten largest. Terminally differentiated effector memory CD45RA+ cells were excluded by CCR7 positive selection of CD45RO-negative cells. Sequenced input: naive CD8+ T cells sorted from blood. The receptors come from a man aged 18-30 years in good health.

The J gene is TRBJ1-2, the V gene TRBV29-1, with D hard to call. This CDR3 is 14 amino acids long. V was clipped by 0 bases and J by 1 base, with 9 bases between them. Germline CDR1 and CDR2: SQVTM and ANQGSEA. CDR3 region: CSVEDLWGNYGYTF. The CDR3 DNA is TGCAGCGTTGAAGATCTGTGGGGTAACTATGGCTACACCTTC.

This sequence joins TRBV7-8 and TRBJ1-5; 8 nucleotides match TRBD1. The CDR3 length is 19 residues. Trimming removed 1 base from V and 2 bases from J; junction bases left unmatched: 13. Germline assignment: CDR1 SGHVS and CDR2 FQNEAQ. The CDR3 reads CASSLGGDRRIAGNQPQHF. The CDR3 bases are TGTGCCAGCAGCTTAGGGGGGGACAGGCGAATAGCGGGCAATCAGCCCCAGCATTTT.

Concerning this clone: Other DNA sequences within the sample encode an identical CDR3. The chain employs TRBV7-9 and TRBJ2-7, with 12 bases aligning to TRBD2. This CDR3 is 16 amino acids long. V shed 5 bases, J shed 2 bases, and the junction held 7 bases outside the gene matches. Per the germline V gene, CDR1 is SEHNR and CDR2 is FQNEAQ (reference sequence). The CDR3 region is CASSLSGLAGTYEQYF. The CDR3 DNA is TGTGCCAGCAGCCTCAGCGGACTAGCGGGAACCTACGAGCAGTACTTC.

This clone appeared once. The CDR3 DNA reads as TGTGCCAGCAGCCATGGGGGTGCGACTAATGAAAAACTGTTTTTT. Translated: CASSHGGATNEKLFF. The chain carries TRBV9 and TRBJ1-4; D is possibly TRBD1 (5 bases). Germline V lookup: CDR1 SGDLS, CDR2 YYNGEE. Trimming removed 4 bases from V and 2 bases from J, with 12 bases in between. The CDR3 runs to 15 residues. Full variable domain (missing parts from reference TRBV9 and TRBJ1-4): DSGVTQTPKHLITATGQRVTLRCSPRSGDLSVYWYQQSLDQGLQFLIQYYNGEERAKGNILERFSAQQFPDLHSELNLSSLELGDSALYFCASSHGGATNEKLFFGSGTQLSVL.

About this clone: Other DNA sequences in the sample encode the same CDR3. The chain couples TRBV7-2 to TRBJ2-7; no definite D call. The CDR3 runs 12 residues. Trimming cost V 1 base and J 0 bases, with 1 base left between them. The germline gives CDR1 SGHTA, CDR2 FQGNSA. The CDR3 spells CASSLVSYEQYF. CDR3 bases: TGTGCCAGCAGCTTAGTCTCCTACGAGCAGTACTTC.

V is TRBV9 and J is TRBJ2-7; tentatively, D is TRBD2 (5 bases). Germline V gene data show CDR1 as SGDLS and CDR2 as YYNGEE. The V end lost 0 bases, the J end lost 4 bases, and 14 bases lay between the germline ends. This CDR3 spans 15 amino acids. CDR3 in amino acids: CASSVGPAEMYEQYF. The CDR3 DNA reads TGTGCCAGCAGCGTAGGCCCAGCGGAAATGTACGAGCAGTACTTC.

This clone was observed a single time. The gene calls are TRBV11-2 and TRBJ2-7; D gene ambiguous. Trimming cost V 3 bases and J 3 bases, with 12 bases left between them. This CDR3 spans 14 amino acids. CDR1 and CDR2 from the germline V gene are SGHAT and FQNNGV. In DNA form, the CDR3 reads TGTGCCAGCAGCTTCGAGCCGGTCGGCTACGAGCAGTACTTC. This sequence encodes CASSFEPVGYEQYF.

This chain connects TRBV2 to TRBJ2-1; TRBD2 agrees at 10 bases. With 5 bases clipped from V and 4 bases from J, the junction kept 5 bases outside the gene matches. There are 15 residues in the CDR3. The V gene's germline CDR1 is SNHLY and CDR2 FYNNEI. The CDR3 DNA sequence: TGTGCCAGCAGTCTTAGCGGGGGGCTATACAATGAGCAGTTCTTC. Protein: CASSLSGGLYNEQFF. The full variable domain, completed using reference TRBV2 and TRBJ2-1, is EPEVTQTPSHQVTQMGQEVILRCVPISNHLYFYWYRQILGQKVEFLVSFYNNEISEKSEIFDDQFSVERPDGSNFTLKIRSTKLEDSAMYFCASSLSGGLYNEQFFGPGTRLTVL.

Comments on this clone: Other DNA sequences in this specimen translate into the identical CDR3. CDR3 nucleotides: TGCGCCAGCAGCTTGGACAGGGGGCTCTCCTACGAGCAGTACTTC. Amino acid sequence: CASSLDRGLSYEQYF. The V and J genes are TRBV5-1 and TRBJ2-7; 9 nucleotides line up with TRBD1. The CDR3 contains 15 residues. Germline V gene sequence: CDR1 SGHRS, CDR2 YFSETQ. The trim removed 0 bases at V and 0 bases at J, leaving 1 base unmatched.

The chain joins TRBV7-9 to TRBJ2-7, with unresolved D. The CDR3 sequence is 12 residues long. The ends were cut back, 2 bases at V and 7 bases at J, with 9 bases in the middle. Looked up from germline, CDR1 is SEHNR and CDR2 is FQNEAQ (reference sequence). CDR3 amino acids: CASSLSLVEQYF. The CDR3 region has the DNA TGTGCCAGCAGCTTAAGCTTGGTGGAGCAGTACTTC.

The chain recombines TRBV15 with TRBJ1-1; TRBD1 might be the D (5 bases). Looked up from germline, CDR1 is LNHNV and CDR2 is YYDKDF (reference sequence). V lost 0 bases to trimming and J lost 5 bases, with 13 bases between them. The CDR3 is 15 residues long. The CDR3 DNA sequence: TGTGCCACCAGCAGAGATCGGGAGGGGACTACTGAAGCTTTCTTT. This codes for CATSRDREGTTEAFF.

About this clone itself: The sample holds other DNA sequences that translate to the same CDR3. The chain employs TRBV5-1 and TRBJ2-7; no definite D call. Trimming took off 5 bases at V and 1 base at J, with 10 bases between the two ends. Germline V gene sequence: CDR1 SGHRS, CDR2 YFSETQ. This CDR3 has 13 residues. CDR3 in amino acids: CASSPTGSYEQYF. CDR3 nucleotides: TGCGCCAGCAGTCCTACCGGTTCCTACGAGCAGTACTTC.

The CDR3 sequence: CTSSQDRRGPTNEKLFF. The CDR3 bases are TGCACCAGCAGCCAAGACCGCAGGGGGCCAACTAATGAAAAACTGTTTTTT. The chain combines TRBV1 with TRBJ1-4; the table's D call, TRBD1, has no DNA check behind it. TRBV1 is recorded as a pseudogene. The CDR3 extends over 17 amino acids.

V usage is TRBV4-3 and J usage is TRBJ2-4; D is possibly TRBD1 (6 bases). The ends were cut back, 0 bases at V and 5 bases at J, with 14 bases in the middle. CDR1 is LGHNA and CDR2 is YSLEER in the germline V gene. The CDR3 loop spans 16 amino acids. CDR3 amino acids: CASSQDLGEGENIQYF. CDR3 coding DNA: TGCGCCAGCAGCCAAGATTTGGGAGAGGGGGAAAACATTCAGTACTTC.

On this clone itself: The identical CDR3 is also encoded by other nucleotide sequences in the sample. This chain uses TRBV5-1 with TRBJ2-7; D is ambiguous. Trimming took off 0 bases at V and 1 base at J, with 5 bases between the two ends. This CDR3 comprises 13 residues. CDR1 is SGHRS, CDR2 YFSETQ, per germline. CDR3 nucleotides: TGCGCCAGCAGCTTGGTGGGGTCCTACGAGCAGTACTTC. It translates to CASSLVGSYEQYF.

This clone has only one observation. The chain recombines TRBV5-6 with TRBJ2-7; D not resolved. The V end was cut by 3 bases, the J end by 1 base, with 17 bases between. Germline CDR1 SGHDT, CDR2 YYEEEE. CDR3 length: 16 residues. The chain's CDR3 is CASSWRRAAISYEQYF. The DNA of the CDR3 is TGTGCCAGCAGCTGGCGTCGGGCAGCAATTTCCTACGAGCAGTACTTC.

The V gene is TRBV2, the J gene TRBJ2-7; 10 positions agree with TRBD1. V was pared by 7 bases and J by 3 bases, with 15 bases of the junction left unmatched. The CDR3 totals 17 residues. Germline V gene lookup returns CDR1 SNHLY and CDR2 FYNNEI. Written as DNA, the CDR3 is TGTGCCAGCACCGAATCATCCCGGGACAGGGGAGACTACGAGCAGTACTTC. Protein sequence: CASTESSRDRGDYEQYF. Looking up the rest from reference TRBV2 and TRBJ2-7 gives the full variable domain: EPEVTQTPSHQVTQMGQEVILRCVPISNHLYFYWYRQILGQKVEFLVSFYNNEISEKSEIFDDQFSVERPDGSNFTLKIRSTKLEDSAMYFCASTESSRDRGDYEQYFGPGTRLTVT.

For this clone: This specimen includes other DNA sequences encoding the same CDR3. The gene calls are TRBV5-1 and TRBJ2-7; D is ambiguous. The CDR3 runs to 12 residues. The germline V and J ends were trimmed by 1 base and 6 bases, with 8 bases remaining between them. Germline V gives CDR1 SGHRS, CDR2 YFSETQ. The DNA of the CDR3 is TGCGCCAGCAGCTTGTCCGGGTTCGAGCAGTACTTC. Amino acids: CASSLSGFEQYF. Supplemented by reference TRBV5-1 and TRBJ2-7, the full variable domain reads KAGVTQTPRYLIKTRGQQVTLSCSPISGHRSVSWYQQTPGQGLQFLFEYFSETQRNKGNFPGRFSGRQFSNSRSEMNVSTLELGDSALYLCASSLSGFEQYFGPGTRLTVT.

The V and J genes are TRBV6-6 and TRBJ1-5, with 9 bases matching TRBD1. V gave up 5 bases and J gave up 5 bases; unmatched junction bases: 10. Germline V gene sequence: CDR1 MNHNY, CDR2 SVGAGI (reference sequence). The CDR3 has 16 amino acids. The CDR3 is CASSNPGQGIDQPQHF. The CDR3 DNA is TGTGCCAGCAGTAATCCGGGACAGGGAATTGATCAGCCCCAGCATTTT.

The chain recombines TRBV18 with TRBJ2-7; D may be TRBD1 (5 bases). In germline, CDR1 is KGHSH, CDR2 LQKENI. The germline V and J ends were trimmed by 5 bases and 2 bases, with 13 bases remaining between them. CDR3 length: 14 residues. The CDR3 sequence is CASSSATDTYEQYF. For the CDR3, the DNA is TGTGCCAGCTCATCCGCGACAGATACCTACGAGCAGTACTTC.

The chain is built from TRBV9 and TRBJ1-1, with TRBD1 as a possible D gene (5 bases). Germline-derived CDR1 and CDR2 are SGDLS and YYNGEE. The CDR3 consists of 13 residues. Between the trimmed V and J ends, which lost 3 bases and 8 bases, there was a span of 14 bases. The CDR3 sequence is CASSDSDGGEAFF. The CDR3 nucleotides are TGTGCCAGCAGCGACTCGGACGGGGGAGAAGCTTTCTTT.

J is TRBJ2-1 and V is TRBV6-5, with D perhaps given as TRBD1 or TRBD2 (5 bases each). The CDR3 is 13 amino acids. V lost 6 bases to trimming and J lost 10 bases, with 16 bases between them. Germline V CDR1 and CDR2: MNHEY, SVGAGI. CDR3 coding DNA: TGTGCCAGCAGGTTACAGGCTTGGGGGGAGCAGTTCTTC. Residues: CASRLQAWGEQFF.

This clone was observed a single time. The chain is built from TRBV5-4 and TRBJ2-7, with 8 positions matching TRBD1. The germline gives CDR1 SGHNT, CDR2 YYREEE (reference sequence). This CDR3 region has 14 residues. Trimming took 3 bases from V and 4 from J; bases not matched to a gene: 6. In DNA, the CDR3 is TGTGCCAGCAGCTCCGGGACAGGCCTATACGAGCAGTACTTC. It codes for CASSSGTGLYEQYF.

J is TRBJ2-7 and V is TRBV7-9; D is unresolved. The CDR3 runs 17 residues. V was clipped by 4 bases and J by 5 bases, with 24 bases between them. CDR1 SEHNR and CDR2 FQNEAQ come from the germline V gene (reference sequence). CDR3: CASSSTRGPGLRHEQYF. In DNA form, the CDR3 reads TGTGCCAGCAGCTCCACGCGTGGTCCCGGTCTCAGACACGAGCAGTACTTC.